These T cell receptor beta chains were read from a single sample in a study of OX40 agonist ivuxolimab in advanced cancers. Only in-frame clones appear in the TCRdb table, and some are missing; sequencing was by immunoSEQ multiplex PCR. In the table there are around 55,000 clones, roughly nine tenths of which are singletons. The sequencing used CD4+ or CD8+ T cells sorted from blood, collected in a trial of the OX40 agonist ivuxolimab. The receptors come from an adult with an advanced solid tumor such as melanoma, head and neck, liver or kidney cancer. The CDR3 runs from the conserved cysteine through the conserved F or W. D genes are given only for firm matches. Clone size appears in some rows only: once, few, many, or a class for an expanded clone.

TRBJ2-2 TRBV7-9 NA NA TGTGCCAGCAGCCTGGAAAAATACGCCGGGGAGCTGTTTTTT CASSLEKYAGELFF
TRBJ2-1 TRBV27 NA TRBD2 TGTGCCAGCAGTCTCCTGGCGGGGGGAAGCTCCTACAATGAGCAGTTCTTC CASSLLAGGSSYNEQFF
TRBJ2-1 TRBV2 NA TRBD2 TGTGCCAGCAGTGAGGGACTAGCGGGATGGGAGCAGTTCTTC CASSEGLAGWEQFF
TRBJ2-3 TRBV2 NA TRBD2 TGTGCCAGCAGTGGGGCTGGACTAGCGGTCACAGATACGCAGTATTTT CASSGAGLAVTDTQYF
TRBJ2-1 TRBV6-5 NA NA TGTGCCAGCAGTCGTGGACTATTCCGTTCGGGTGAGCAGTTCTTC CASSRGLFRSGEQFF
TRBJ2-7 TRBV28 NA TRBD2 TGTGCCAGCAGCCCCGCCCGACTAGCAGACTACGAGCAGTACTTC CASSPARLADYEQYF
TRBJ1-2 TRBV29-1 NA TRBD1 TGCAGCGCCCGGACAGGGGACGGCTACACCTTC CSARTGDGYTF
TRBJ2-7 TRBV29-1 NA NA TGCAGCGTTGAACAATACCGGGACTGGACCTACGAGCAGTACTTC CSVEQYRDWTYEQYF
TRBJ2-5 TRBV7-9 NA TRBD2 TGTGCCAGCAGCTCCTTAGCGGGAGAGGAGACCCAGTACTTC CASSSLAGEETQYF
TRBJ2-1 TRBV9 NA TRBD2 TGTGCCAGCAGCCCCCTTGGTGACTGGGGAGGGGAGCAGTTCTTC CASSPLGDWGGEQFF
TRBJ2-2 TRBV9 NA TRBD2 TGTGCCAGCAGCCGATATCCAGCGGGAGCTACCGGGGAGCTGTTTTTT CASSRYPAGATGELFF
TRBJ1-6 TRBV27 NA NA TGTGCCAGCAGCCCCTCAGGGAATTCACCCCTCCACTTT CASSPSGNSPLHF
TRBJ2-4 TRBV5-1 once NA TGCGCCAGCAGCTTGGACGGAAACATTCAGTACTTC CASSLDGNIQYF
TRBJ1-1 TRBV6-5 NA NA TGTGCCAGCAGTTACGGGAGGGGGACTGAAGCTTTCTTT CASSYGRGTEAFF
TRBJ2-4 TRBV6-6 NA NA TGCGCAGGGGGGGAGACCTACAAAAACATTCAGTACTTC CAGGETYKNIQYF
TRBJ2-1 TRBV9 NA TRBD2 TGTGCCAGCAGCGTTACCGGGACTAGATCGGACGGTGAGCAGTTCTTC CASSVTGTRSDGEQFF
TRBJ1-1 TRBV19 NA NA TGTGCCAGTAGTATAACCAGCTTACCGAACACTGAAGCTTTCTTT CASSITSLPNTEAFF
TRBJ2-7 TRBV28 NA NA TGTGCCAGCAGTGCTCCCCGGGGGTTCTACGAGCAGTACTTC CASSAPRGFYEQYF
TRBJ2-5 TRBV5-6 NA TRBD2 TGTGCCAGCAGCGGAGGGACTAGCGGGGGCCAGACCCAGTACTTC CASSGGTSGGQTQYF
TRBJ1-4 TRBV7-9 NA NA TGTGCCAGCAGCTTAGAACGGGAAAAACTGTTTTTT CASSLEREKLFF
TRBJ1-1 TRBV7-9 NA TRBD1 TGTGCCAGCAGCTTAGGAAGGGGGCCGTACACTGAAGCTTTCTTT CASSLGRGPYTEAFF
TRBJ2-1 TRBV13 NA TRBD1 TGTGCCAGCAGCCGACAGGGACGGGAGCAGTTCTTC CASSRQGREQFF
TRBJ1-5 TRBV10-3 NA NA TGTGCCATCAGTGAGATGGCAAACAATCAGCCCCAGCATTTT CAISEMANNQPQHF